A single sample is the source of the 10 T cell receptor beta chains below, sequenced in a study of T cells in women clearing cervical HPV infection. The method was immunoSEQ multiplex PCR; TCRdb's version includes in-frame clones alone and lacks a portion of them. Reported are 20,000 to 30,000 clones; the ten largest clones contain 4.5% to 5.5%. What was sequenced was blood buffy coat. The receptors stem from a woman aged 18 to 75 with a cervical HPV16 infection that either progressed to CIN3+ or cleared (not recorded which).

Details on this clone: The read is 3 residues too short to cover the CDR3 end, so that end is filled in from the germline J gene. The rearrangement uses TRBV6-2 or TRBV6-3 and TRBJ2-7; 7 nucleotides align to TRBD1. This CDR3 has 12 residues. The V gene end was trimmed by 5 bases and the J gene end by 2 bases; junction bases not matched to a gene: 0. Germline values: CDR1 MNHEY, CDR2 SVGEGT. CDR3 in amino acids: CASSGQAYEQYF. The CDR3 bases that were read are TGTGCCAGCAGTGGACAGGCCTACGAG.

As for this clone: The CDR3 goes on 3 residues after the read ends, and that part is filled in from the germline J gene. This same CDR3 is encoded by further DNA sequences in the sample. J is TRBJ1-3 and V is TRBV2; 7 bases agree with TRBD1. CDR3 length: 13 residues. With 5 bases clipped from V and 2 bases from J, the junction kept 0 bases outside the gene matches. The germline V gene has CDR1 SNHLY and CDR2 FYNNEI. The CDR3 DNA, read in part, is TGTGCCAGCAGTCAGGGGGCTGGAAACACC. It translates to CASSQGAGNT. The CDR3, in full, reads CASSQGAGNTIYF.

Partial CDR3 DNA: TGTGCCAGCAGTTTATTCTACCCGCTCGTCAATCAGCCC. Protein product: CASSLFYPLVNQP. The whole CDR3 is CASSLFYPLVNQPQHF. V usage is TRBV28 and J usage is TRBJ1-5; no reliable D call. The CDR3 end is not reached by the read, which stops 3 residues before it; the germline J gene fills it in. This CDR3 comprises 16 residues. Germline CDR1 and CDR2: MDHEN and SYDVKM. Trimming removed 1 base from V and 3 bases from J, with 13 bases in between.

Comments on this clone: Its ends do not fully match the called genes, so a read error is possible. Read sequence stops 3 residues before the CDR3 end, and the germline J gene provides the missing end. The J gene is TRBJ1-6, the V gene TRBV30; D is possibly TRBD1 (6 bases). Germline V gene sequence: CDR1 GTSNPN, CDR2 SVGIG (reference sequence). This CDR3 has 15 residues. CDR3 sequence: CAGSAVTTGFSPLHF. The DNA read from the CDR3 is TGTGCCGGGAGTGCCGTCACTACAGGGTTTTCACCC.

Worth noting for this clone: The CDR3 goes on 3 residues after the read ends, and that part is filled in from the germline J gene. The chain joins TRBV19 to TRBJ2-3; possible D gene TRBD1, 6 bases. CDR3 size: 16 residues. Germline V gene lookup returns CDR1 LNHDA and CDR2 SQIVND (reference sequence). CDR3 sequence: CASSRNRDQSRQPQYF. The CDR3 DNA, read in part, is TGTGCCAGTAGTCGGAACAGGGACCAGTCAAGGCAGCCG.

Concerning this clone: The read terminates 3 residues before the CDR3 end, so the remaining end is supplied by the germline J gene. The rearrangement links TRBV19 to TRBJ1-2; the D gene is possibly TRBD1 (6 bases). Germline CDR1 and CDR2: LNHDA and SQIVND (reference sequence). The CDR3 runs 14 residues. CDR3: CASSGQTSSYDYTF. CDR3 DNA, as far as it was read: TGTGCCAGTAGCGGACAGACCAGCTCCTACGAC.

For this clone: The missing CDR3 end, 3 residues past where the read stops, is filled in from the germline J gene. The chain combines TRBV7-9 with TRBJ1-1; the D is unclear. The CDR3 consists of 13 residues. In germline, CDR1 is SEHNR, CDR2 FQNEAQ (reference sequence). V was cut by 2 bases and J by 1 base, with 5 bases left in between. CDR3 loop: CASSLWQNTEAFF. The part of the CDR3 DNA that was read is TGTGCCAGCAGCTTATGGCAGAACACTGAA.

On this clone: The DNA ends 3 residues before the CDR3 does, and the rest of the CDR3 is filled in from the germline J gene. This chain uses TRBV27 with TRBJ2-4; D not resolved. The CDR3 is 12 amino acids. V lost 7 bases, J lost 0 bases, and 4 bases lay in between. The germline V gene encodes CDR1 MNHEY and CDR2 SMNVEV (reference sequence). CDR3 sequence reads: CASTGAKNIQYF. The CDR3 DNA, read in part, is TGTGCCAGCACAGGAGCCAAAAACATT.

With respect to this clone: The read stops 3 residues short of the end of the CDR3; the missing end is completed from the germline J gene. The chain is built from TRBV2 and TRBJ2-3; 10 bases agree with TRBD1. Germline lookup yields CDR1 SNHLY and CDR2 FYNNEI. J lost 5 bases, V lost 4 bases, and 6 bases had no gene match. The length of the CDR3 is 15 residues. The CDR3 sequence: CASSGQGARVDTQYF. The CDR3 bases that were read are TGTGCCAGCAGTGGACAGGGGGCGAGGGTAGATACG. Full variable domain (outside the CDR3, taken from reference TRBV2 and TRBJ2-3): EPEVTQTPSHQVTQMGQEVILRCVPISNHLYFYWYRQILGQKVEFLVSFYNNEISEKSEIFDDQFSVERPDGSNFTLKIRSTKLEDSAMYFCASSGQGARVDTQYFGPGTRLTVL.

A remark on this clone: The CDR3 extends 3 residues past the end of the read, so its final part is completed from the germline J gene. The J gene is TRBJ2-5, the V gene TRBV2; 8 bases line up with TRBD1. There are 13 residues in the CDR3. Germline trimming cut 4 bases from V and 4 bases from J; bases unmatched to any gene: 2. The germline V gene encodes CDR1 SNHLY and CDR2 FYNNEI. The CDR3 loop reads CASSGTGRETQYF. The sequenced part of the CDR3 DNA is TGTGCCAGCAGTGGGACAGGGCGAGAGACC.